A single sample gave rise to the 13 T cell receptor beta chains below, sequenced in a study of technical replicates of blood from several donors. Profiled with immunoSEQ multiplex PCR; TCRdb holds only in-frame clones, not every one. This table has some 76,000 clones, 98% appearing once. What was sequenced was T cells isolated from PBMCs. Receptors originate from a human donor in good health.

The V call is TRBV10-3, the J call TRBJ2-2; the match to TRBD2 covers 10 bases. The junction had 7 bases not matched to a gene; V was cut back by 0 bases and J by 6 bases. The CDR3 has 17 amino acids. Germline V CDR1 and CDR2: ENHRY, SYGVKD. CDR3 region: CAISESASGRGAGELFF. The CDR3 region has the DNA TGTGCCATCAGTGAGTCGGCTAGCGGGAGAGGAGCCGGGGAGCTGTTTTTT.

The chain couples TRBV5-5 to TRBJ2-7; D perhaps matches TRBD2 (6 bases). The V end lost 2 bases, the J end lost 3 bases, and 15 bases lay between the germline ends. CDR1 is SGHKS, CDR2 YYEKEE, per germline (reference sequence). This CDR3 has 15 residues. The chain's CDR3 is CASSFTPRGSYEQYF. For the CDR3, the DNA is TGTGCCAGCAGCTTTACACCCCGGGGGAGCTACGAGCAGTACTTC.

The V gene is TRBV29-1, the J gene TRBJ1-1, with unresolved D. Germline-derived CDR1 and CDR2 are SQVTM and ANQGSEA. The CDR3 has 13 residues. Deletions cut 7 bases from V and 2 bases from J, with 14 bases between. This CDR3 reads CSGYGERNTEAFF. In DNA form, the CDR3 reads TGCAGCGGATACGGGGAGCGAAACACTGAAGCTTTCTTT.

The chain joins TRBV5-1 to TRBJ2-5; 7 bases agree with TRBD1. Germline assignment: CDR1 SGHRS and CDR2 YFSETQ. The CDR3 runs to 15 residues. V was clipped by 4 bases and J by 2 bases; unmatched bases: 8. CDR3 in DNA: TGCGCCAGCAGCAGACCCAGGGACAGTCAAGAGACCCAGTACTTC. Translated: CASSRPRDSQETQYF.

The chain employs TRBV10-3 and TRBJ2-7; D gene ambiguous. The ends were cut back, 6 bases at V and 5 bases at J, with 8 bases in the middle. This CDR3 region has 11 residues. Germline assignment: CDR1 ENHRY and CDR2 SYGVKD. CDR3 sequence (DNA): TGTGCCATCAGCCGACTCAACGAGCAGTACTTC. Residues: CAISRLNEQYF.

This clone occurred once. Here the CDR3 DNA reads TGCGCCAGCAGCCAAGTGGGTCTAGCTAAAAGCACAGATACGCAGTATTTT. The encoded protein is CASSQVGLAKSTDTQYF. The gene calls are TRBV4-1 and TRBJ2-3, with a weak D call TRBD2 (5 bases). CDR1 MGHRA and CDR2 YSYEKL come from the germline V gene. V lost 1 base, J lost 0 bases, and 14 bases lay in between. This CDR3 has 17 residues.

The chain couples TRBV29-1 to TRBJ2-7; perhaps TRBD1 as D (5 bases). This CDR3 comprises 13 residues. Looked up from germline, CDR1 is SQVTM and CDR2 is ANQGSEA. The V end was cut by 1 base, the J end by 4 bases, with 11 bases between. The CDR3 region has the DNA TGCAGCGTTGAAGGGCAGGGTCTTTACGAGCAGTACTTC. Translation: CSVEGQGLYEQYF.

V usage is TRBV4-1 and J usage is TRBJ2-5; 9 nucleotides agree with TRBD1. CDR3 size: 17 residues. The V gene end was trimmed by 1 base and the J gene end by 3 bases; junction bases not matched to a gene: 9. Germline lookup yields CDR1 MGHRA and CDR2 YSYEKL. In nucleotides, the CDR3 is TGCGCCAGCAGCCAAGTTGGGTTGCGGGACAGGGAAGAGACCCAGTACTTC. This sequence encodes CASSQVGLRDREETQYF.

The chain links TRBV29-1 to TRBJ2-3; 9 bases match TRBD1. This CDR3 contains 13 residues. V dropped 4 bases and J dropped 3; count of bases not matched to a gene: 2. Germline lookup yields CDR1 SQVTM and CDR2 ANQGSEA. CDR3 loop: CSVATGGTDTQYF. CDR3 in DNA: TGCAGCGTTGCGACAGGGGGAACAGATACGCAGTATTTT.

V gene TRBV2 combines with J gene TRBJ2-3, with TRBD1 matching over 10 bases. The germline gives CDR1 SNHLY, CDR2 FYNNEI. The CDR3 length is 13 residues. V lost 9 bases and J lost 5; bases outside the gene matches: 5. CDR3 in amino acids: CARGTGEGDTQYF. The CDR3, as DNA: TGTGCCAGAGGGACAGGGGAGGGAGATACGCAGTATTTT. Filled out from reference TRBV2 and TRBJ2-3, the complete variable domain reads EPEVTQTPSHQVTQMGQEVILRCVPISNHLYFYWYRQILGQKVEFLVSFYNNEISEKSEIFDDQFSVERPDGSNFTLKIRSTKLEDSAMYFCARGTGEGDTQYFGPGTRLTVL.

This chain uses TRBV19 with TRBJ1-5; no firm D call. Germline loops: CDR1 LNHDA, CDR2 SQIVND (reference sequence). The length of the CDR3 is 18 residues. V was pared by 1 base and J by 0 bases, with 16 bases between. The CDR3 nucleotides are TGTGCCAGTAGTATAGGCCCCTACCGGAGTTATAGCAATCAGCCCCAGCATTTT. Amino acids: CASSIGPYRSYSNQPQHF.

This clone was seen a single time. CDR3: CASSYRSTGSEAFF. The CDR3, as DNA: TGTGCCAGCAGTTACCGATCGACAGGTTCCGAAGCTTTCTTT. The chain joins TRBV6-5 to TRBJ1-1, with D possibly TRBD1 on 6 matching bases. Between the trimmed V and J ends, which lost 2 bases and 8 bases, there was a span of 15 bases. The CDR3 extends over 14 amino acids. Germline CDR1 and CDR2: MNHEY and SVGAGI.

This rearrangement joins TRBV29-1 to TRBJ2-6, with D possibly matching TRBD2 (5 bases). CDR1 and CDR2 from the germline V gene are SQVTM and ANQGSEA. The CDR3 loop spans 15 amino acids. V was clipped by 5 bases and J by 4 bases, with 15 bases between them. The CDR3 is CSVIEQEEGANVLTF. CDR3 in DNA: TGCAGCGTTATAGAGCAGGAGGAGGGGGCCAACGTCCTGACTTTC.